A single sample gave rise to the 12 T cell receptor beta chains below, sequenced in a study of CD8 T cells in ankylosing spondylitis. From the 5' RACE reads, TCRdb called clonotypes with MiXCR, one entry per CDR3 protein. The sample lists approximately 24,000 distinct CDR3 sequences, 10% to 15% occurring once. Sequencing was done on a sample of blood. The receptors were sampled from a male donor with ankylosing spondylitis or in good health (not recorded which).

Many counts were recorded for this clonotype. Its ends do not fully match the called genes, so a read error is possible. The rearrangement links TRBV20-1 to TRBJ1-1; 10 nucleotides match TRBD1. The CDR3 extends over 11 amino acids. In germline, CDR1 is DFQATT, CDR2 SNEGSKA (reference sequence). The CDR3: CSARGGQGTLF. For the CDR3, the DNA is TGCAGTGCCCGAGGGGGACAGGGGACTCTCTTT.

The rearrangement joins TRBV6-2 or TRBV6-3 to TRBJ1-1, with a weak D call TRBD1 (6 bases). Germline CDR1 and CDR2: MNHEY and SVGEGT. The CDR3 spans 17 residues. V lost 2 bases and J lost 0, with 16 bases in between. In DNA form, the CDR3 reads TGTGCCAGCAGTTACGTCGGCGGGGGCCCGATGAACACTGAAGCTTTCTTT. It is translated as CASSYVGGGPMNTEAFF.

This clonotype has just a few counts. The chain is built from TRBV7-9 and TRBJ1-1; D not resolved. The germline V and J ends were trimmed by 1 base and 4 bases, with 7 bases remaining between them. Germline V gives CDR1 SEHNR, CDR2 FQNEAQ (reference sequence). The CDR3 covers 13 residues. The CDR3 region is CASSLEWGTEAFF. CDR3 DNA sequence: TGTGCCAGCAGCTTAGAGTGGGGCACTGAAGCTTTCTTT.

This clonotype showed up just a few times. This chain uses TRBV15 with TRBJ2-5; a possible D gene is TRBD2 (6 bases). This CDR3 has 14 residues. Between the trimmed V and J ends, which lost 4 bases and 1 base, there was a span of 10 bases. CDR1 and CDR2 (germline): LNHNV, YYDKDF (reference sequence). The CDR3 bases are TGTGCCACCAGCAAGAGCGGGTTCCAAGAGACCCAGTACTTC. Translating gives CATSKSGFQETQYF.

In this sample, this clonotype turned up many times. The chain joins TRBV25-1 to TRBJ2-7; D unclear. Trimming took 7 bases from V and 0 from J, leaving 7 bases between them. This CDR3 spans 12 amino acids. From germline, CDR1 is MGHDK and CDR2 SYGVNS. CDR3 amino acids: CASTGPSYEQYV. The CDR3 DNA sequence: TGTGCCAGCACCGGGCCCTCCTACGAGCAGTACGTC.

This clonotype was observed many times. The rearrangement uses TRBV7-2 and TRBJ2-7, with D tentatively TRBD1 (7 bases). CDR3 length: 15 amino acids. The germline gives CDR1 SGHTA, CDR2 FQGNSA. The germline V and J ends were trimmed by 0 bases and 6 bases, with 15 bases remaining between them. CDR3 protein: CASSLAGGRGREQYF. The CDR3 bases are TGTGCCAGCAGCTTAGCGGGGGGAAGGGGGCGCGAGCAGTACTTC.

The sample holds many counts of this clonotype. The chain joins TRBV7-2 to TRBJ2-3, with D hard to call. Germline values: CDR1 SGHTA, CDR2 FQGNSA. CDR3 length equals 14 residues. The V gene lost 0 bases and the J gene lost 6 bases, with 10 bases spanning the gap. In nucleotides, the CDR3 is TGTGCCAGCAGCTTAGCATTCATTGGGGATACGCAGTATTTT. Protein: CASSLAFIGDTQYF.

This clonotype came up many times. The chain combines TRBV12-3 or TRBV12-4 with TRBJ2-5; D gene ambiguous. Between the trimmed V and J ends, which lost 3 bases and 4 bases, there was a span of 3 bases. The CDR3 spans 11 residues. CDR3 protein: CASSFGETQYF. The CDR3 region has the DNA TGTGCCAGCAGTTTTGGAGAGACCCAGTACTTC.

This clonotype was found a few times. V usage is TRBV29-1 and J usage is TRBJ2-1; 7 positions match TRBD2. The junction had 2 bases not matched to a gene; V was cut back by 3 bases and J by 6 bases. Germline CDR1 and CDR2: SQVTM and ANQGSEA. The CDR3 sequence is 12 residues long. In DNA form, the CDR3 reads TGCAGCGTTGAGCGGACTAGCAATGAGCAGTTCTTC. It encodes CSVERTSNEQFF.

The gene calls are TRBV7-8 and TRBJ2-5; D gene uncertain. Per germline, CDR1 SGHVS and CDR2 FQNEAQ. CDR3 size: 13 residues. The V and J ends lost 3 bases and 4 bases respectively, with 9 bases between them. The CDR3 spells CASSLGPAETQYF. DNA for the CDR3: TGTGCCAGCAGCTTGGGCCCCGCAGAGACCCAGTACTTC.

This clonotype was counted many times. V and J are TRBV7-8 and TRBJ2-3; 9 bases fit TRBD2. The CDR3 is 15 residues long. The V segment lost 5 bases and the J segment 3 bases; nucleotides outside the gene matches: 6. The germline V gene has CDR1 SGHVS and CDR2 FQNEAQ. The CDR3 DNA reads as TGTGCCAGCAGCCCCGCGGGGGGGCCAACAGATACGCAGTATTTT. Encoded protein: CASSPAGGPTDTQYF.

This clonotype turned up a few times. The V gene is TRBV5-4, the J gene TRBJ1-2, with 9 bases aligning to TRBD1. The germline V gene encodes CDR1 SGHNT and CDR2 YYREEE (reference sequence). V dropped 4 bases and J dropped 0; count of bases not matched to a gene: 4. This CDR3 region has 15 residues. Written as DNA, the CDR3 is TGTGCCAGCAGCGCAAGGACAGGGGCTAACTATGGCTACACCTTC. Amino acid sequence: CASSARTGANYGYTF.